The 5 T cell receptor beta chains reported below all come from one sample, sequenced in a study of beta chain features in type 1 diabetes. The entirety of the isolated RNA underwent reverse transcription, so expressed TCRB transcripts were sequenced. Assay: immunoSEQ multiplex PCR; the TCRdb copy retains only in-frame clones and omits some. In the table there are almost 350,000 clones, 6.5% to 10% of which are singletons. Sequencing was carried out using central memory CD4+ T cells from blood. All receptors come from a woman aged 18-29 years in good health.

The V and J genes are TRBV15 and TRBJ1-1, with TRBD1 as a possible D gene (5 bases). The CDR3 is 14 amino acids. Looked up from germline, CDR1 is LNHNV and CDR2 is YYDKDF (reference sequence). V was shortened by 5 bases and J by 4 bases, with 14 bases between the two germline ends. CDR3 residues: CATSRLLGGTEAFF. The CDR3 nucleotides are TGTGCCACCAGCCGCCTCTTGGGGGGCACTGAAGCTTTCTTT.

J is TRBJ2-4 and V is TRBV5-4; 7 bases are shared with TRBD1. This CDR3 comprises 17 residues. V gave up 4 bases and J gave up 0 bases; unmatched junction bases: 10. Germline CDR1 SGHNT, CDR2 YYREEE (reference sequence). CDR3 sequence reads: CASSQEGTVKAKNIQYF. CDR3 nucleotides: TGTGCCAGCAGCCAAGAAGGGACAGTCAAAGCCAAAAACATTCAGTACTTC. Together with reference TRBV5-4 and TRBJ2-4, the CDR3 gives the full variable domain: ETGVTQSPTHLIKTRGQQVTLRCSSQSGHNTVSWYQQALGQGPQFIFQYYREEENGRGNFPPRFSGLQFPNYSSELNVNALELDDSALYLCASSQEGTVKAKNIQYFGAGTRLSVL.

This clone has more than one count but fewer than ten. The chain has TRBV5-6 and TRBJ1-1, with 7 bases fitting TRBD1. Trimming cost V 4 bases and J 4 bases; bases outside gene matches: 7. The germline V gene has CDR1 SGHDT and CDR2 YYEEEE. The CDR3 consists of 14 residues. CDR3 nucleotide sequence: TGTGCCAGCAGCAAAGGGGGCGTGGGCACTGAAGCTTTCTTT. Its protein is CASSKGGVGTEAFF. Supplemented by reference TRBV5-6 and TRBJ1-1, the full variable domain reads DAGVTQSPTHLIKTRGQQVTLRCSPKSGHDTVSWYQQALGQGPQFIFQYYEEEERQRGNFPDRFSGHQFPNYSSELNVNALLLGDSALYLCASSKGGVGTEAFFGQGTRLTVV.

V gene TRBV5-6 combines with J gene TRBJ2-3; 8 positions match TRBD1. The CDR3 sequence is 14 residues long. Germline V lookup: CDR1 SGHDT, CDR2 YYEEEE. With 2 bases clipped from V and 3 bases from J, the junction kept 2 bases outside the gene matches. Written as DNA, the CDR3 is TGTGCCAGCAGCTTCACAGGGGGAACAGATACGCAGTATTTT. Protein product: CASSFTGGTDTQYF.

This chain links TRBV7-2 with TRBJ2-7; TRBD2 agrees at 7 bases. Trimming at V came to 7 bases and at J to 2 bases, leaving 8 bases not matched to a gene. The CDR3 is 14 amino acids. From germline, CDR1 is SGHTA and CDR2 FQGNSA. In nucleotides, the CDR3 is TGTGCCAGCACCGAACAAGCGGGAACCTACGAGCAGTACTTC. The encoded protein is CASTEQAGTYEQYF.